This TCR beta chain is from a study of persistence of HIV-infected CD4 T cells. As to this clone: The antigen is undetermined.

Germline-derived CDR1 and CDR2 are MRHNA and SNTAGT. The CDR3 has 15 residues. Trimming removed 0 bases from V and 0 bases from J, with 8 bases in between. Cells were stimulated with overlapping HIV-1 Gag 15-mer peptides. CD4+ T cells upregulating both CD40 ligand and CD69 were sorted as responding cells. Undetectable plasma HIV-1 RNA below 50 copies/mL lasted at least 4 years. Sequencing used immunoSEQ version 4 in survey mode. The repertoire was sequenced with immunoSEQ multiplex PCR; TCRdb's copy has only in-frame clones and lacks some. The sample has over 10,000 clones, 66% seen once. The chain carries TRBV6-4 and TRBJ1-2; no definite D call. The material was CD4+ T cells sorted from PBMCs after roughly 18-hour stimulation, obtained from a patient who received antiretroviral therapy. This TCR was recovered from an adult man with HIV who was CMV-seropositive. The CDR3 region is CASSDSGLPNYGYTF. CDR3 nucleotides: TGTGCCAGCAGTGACTCAGGCCTTCCTAACTATGGCTACACCTTC.